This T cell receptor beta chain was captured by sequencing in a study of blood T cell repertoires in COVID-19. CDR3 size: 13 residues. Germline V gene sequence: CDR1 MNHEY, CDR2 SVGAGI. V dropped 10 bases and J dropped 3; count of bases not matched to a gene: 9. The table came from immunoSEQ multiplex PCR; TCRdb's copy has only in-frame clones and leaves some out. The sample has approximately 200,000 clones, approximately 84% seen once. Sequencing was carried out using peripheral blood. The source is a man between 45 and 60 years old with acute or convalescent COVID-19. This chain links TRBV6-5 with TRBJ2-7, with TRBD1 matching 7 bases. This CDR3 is CATLRTGIYEQYF. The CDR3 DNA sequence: TGTGCCACTCTCCGGACAGGAATCTACGAGCAGTACTTC.